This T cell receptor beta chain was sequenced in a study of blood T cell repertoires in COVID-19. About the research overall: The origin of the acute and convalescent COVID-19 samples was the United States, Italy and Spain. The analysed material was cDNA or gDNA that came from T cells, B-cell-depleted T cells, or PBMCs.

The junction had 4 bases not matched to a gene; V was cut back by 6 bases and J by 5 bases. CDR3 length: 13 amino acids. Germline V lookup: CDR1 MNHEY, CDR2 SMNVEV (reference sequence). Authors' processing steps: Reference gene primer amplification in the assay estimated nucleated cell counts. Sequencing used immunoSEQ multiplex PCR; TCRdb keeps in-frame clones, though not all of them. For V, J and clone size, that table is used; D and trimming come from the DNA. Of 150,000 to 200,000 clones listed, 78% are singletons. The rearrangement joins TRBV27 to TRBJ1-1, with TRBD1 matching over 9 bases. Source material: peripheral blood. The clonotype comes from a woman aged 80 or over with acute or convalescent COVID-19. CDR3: CASRGTGRTEAFF. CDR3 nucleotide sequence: TGTGCCAGCAGGGGGACAGGGAGGACTGAAGCTTTCTTT.